Sequencing of this T cell receptor beta chain was carried out in a study of breast tumors, draining lymph nodes, adjacent tissues. Turning to this clonotype: The target antigen is unknown. This may be a read error, as it is one base from a much larger clone. The conserved final phenylalanine or tryptophan is absent from the CDR3, which likely points to a read error.

Axillary draining lymph nodes of breast cancer patients supplied the node samples. The CDR3 totals 15 residues. J lost 2 bases, V lost 5 bases, and 9 bases had no gene match. Germline V lookup: CDR1 SGDLS, CDR2 YYNGEE. Each CDR3 protein gets one entry after TCRdb re-called the multiplex PCR reads with MiXCR. This table has 200,000 to 300,000 distinct CDR3 sequences, 30% to 35% appearing once. Study-level findings and limits: The data were judged consistent with most tumor T cells coming from lymph node and expanding in tumor.

The sample consisted of axillary lymph node tissue. The gene calls are TRBV9 and TRBJ2-5; 7 bases fit TRBD2. This receptor was taken from a female donor with breast cancer. Some clones in this sample may be carry-over from other donors' samples. CDR3 DNA sequence: TGTGCCAGCAGTCTCTCCGGACTAGGTCAAGAGACCCAGTACCTC. The encoded protein is CASSLSGLGQETQYL.